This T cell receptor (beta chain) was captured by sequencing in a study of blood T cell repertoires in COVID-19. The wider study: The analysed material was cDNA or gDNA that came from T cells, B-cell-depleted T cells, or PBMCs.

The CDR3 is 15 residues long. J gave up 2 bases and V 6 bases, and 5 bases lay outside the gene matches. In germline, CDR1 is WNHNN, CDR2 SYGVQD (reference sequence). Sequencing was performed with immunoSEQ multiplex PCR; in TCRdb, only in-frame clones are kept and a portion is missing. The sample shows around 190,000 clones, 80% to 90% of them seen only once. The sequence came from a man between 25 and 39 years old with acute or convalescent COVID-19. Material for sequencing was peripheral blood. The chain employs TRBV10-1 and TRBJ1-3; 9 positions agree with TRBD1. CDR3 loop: CASSAGTGTGNTIYF. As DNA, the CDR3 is TGCGCCAGCAGCGCCGGGACAGGGACTGGAAACACCATATATTTT.